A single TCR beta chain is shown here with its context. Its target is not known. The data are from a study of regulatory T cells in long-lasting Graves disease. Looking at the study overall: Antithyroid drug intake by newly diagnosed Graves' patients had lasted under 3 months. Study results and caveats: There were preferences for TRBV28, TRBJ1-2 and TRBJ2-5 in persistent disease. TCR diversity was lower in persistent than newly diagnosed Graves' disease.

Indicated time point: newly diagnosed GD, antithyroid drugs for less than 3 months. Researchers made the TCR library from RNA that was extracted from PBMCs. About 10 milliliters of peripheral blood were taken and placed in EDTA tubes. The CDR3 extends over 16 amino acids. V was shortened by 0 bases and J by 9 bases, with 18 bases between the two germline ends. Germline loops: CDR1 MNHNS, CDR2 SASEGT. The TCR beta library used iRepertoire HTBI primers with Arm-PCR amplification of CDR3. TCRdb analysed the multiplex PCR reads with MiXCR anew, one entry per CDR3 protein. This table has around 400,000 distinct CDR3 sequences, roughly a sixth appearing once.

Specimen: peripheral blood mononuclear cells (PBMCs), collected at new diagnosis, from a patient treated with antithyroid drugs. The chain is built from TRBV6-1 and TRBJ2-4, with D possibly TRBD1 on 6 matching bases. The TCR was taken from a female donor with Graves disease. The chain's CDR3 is CASSEAKDRMRGIQYF. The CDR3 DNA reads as TGTGCCAGCAGTGAAGCTAAAGACAGGATGAGAGGCATTCAGTACTTC.